These 7 T cell receptor beta chains originate from one sample sequenced in a study of cytomegalovirus exposure and HLA in healthy donors. It was with 60 Vbeta and 13 Jbeta primers that the PCR ran. Sequenced by immunoSEQ multiplex PCR; TCRdb stores in-frame clones only, minus some. The sample consists of about 200,000 clones, more than 65% of them appearing once. Sequenced sample: PBMCs. Every receptor here comes from a man aged 18 to 29 in good health and CMV-seronegative.

The chain is built from TRBV7-2 and TRBJ2-1; possible D gene TRBD2, 5 bases. CDR3 size: 12 residues. Per germline, CDR1 SGHTA and CDR2 FQGNSA. Trimming stripped 5 bases from V and 9 bases from J, with 11 bases between. The CDR3 spells CASSSSVGEQFF. CDR3 bases: TGTGCCAGCAGCAGTAGCGTCGGTGAGCAGTTCTTC.

The count of this clone is one. CDR3: CASSRDRARTEAFF. CDR3 nucleotide sequence: TGTGCCAGCAGCAGGGACAGGGCGAGAACTGAAGCTTTCTTT. V usage is TRBV7-2 and J usage is TRBJ1-1, with 9 positions matching TRBD1. V lost 5 bases to trimming and J lost 5 bases; unmatched junction nucleotides: 6. The CDR3 sequence is 14 residues long. CDR1 SGHTA and CDR2 FQGNSA come from the germline V gene.

This clone appeared a single time. The junction and the germline gene differ at one end; a read error may be behind it. Here the CDR3 DNA reads TGTTCCAGCAGCTACCAACAGGGGGCGCCGACTGAAGCTTTCTTT. Amino acids: CSSSYQQGAPTEAFF. V usage is TRBV7-9 and J usage is TRBJ1-1; 9 positions match TRBD1. CDR3 length: 15 residues. Germline CDR1 SEHNR, CDR2 FQNEAQ (reference sequence).

This clone was detected a few times. The V gene is TRBV9, the J gene TRBJ2-7; TRBD1 might be the D (6 bases). V was clipped by 3 bases and J by 6 bases, with 13 bases between them. This CDR3 has 13 residues. The germline V gene encodes CDR1 SGDLS and CDR2 YYNGEE. CDR3 sequence reads: CASSAPQGFEQYF. Here the CDR3 DNA reads TGTGCCAGCAGCGCCCCACAGGGTTTCGAGCAGTACTTC.

Notes on this clone: The sample holds other DNA sequences that translate to the same CDR3. The rearrangement uses TRBV13 and TRBJ2-7, with TRBD1 as a possible D gene (6 bases). The CDR3 is 15 amino acids. V lost 4 bases and J 2 bases, leaving 15 bases between the germline ends. Germline CDR1 reads PRHDT; CDR2 reads FYEKMQ (reference sequence). DNA for the CDR3: TGTGCCAGCAGCTGGGGGCAGGGGAAGACCTACGAGCAGTACTTC. Translating gives CASSWGQGKTYEQYF.

This clone has just a few counts. CDR3: CASSTVGTLYTGELFF. CDR3 sequence (DNA): TGTGCCAGCAGTACCGTCGGGACACTTTACACCGGGGAGCTGTTTTTT. This rearrangement joins TRBV27 to TRBJ2-2; TRBD1 is a possible D gene (6 bases). The CDR3 runs to 16 residues. CDR1 is MNHEY, CDR2 SMNVEV, per germline (reference sequence). Trimming cost V 5 bases and J 3 bases, with 16 bases left between them.

This CDR3 reads CSADRGEETQYF. CDR3 in DNA: TGCAGTGCGGACAGGGGGGAGGAGACCCAGTACTTC. This chain joins TRBV29-1 and TRBJ2-5; 10 nucleotides line up with TRBD1. There are 12 residues in the CDR3. Germline CDR1 and CDR2: SQVTM and ANQGSEA.